This T cell receptor beta chain was sequenced during a study of T cells in Graves' hyperthyroidism and ophthalmopathy (dated by TCRdb to about 2019). Background on the whole study: Peripheral blood samples were taken at the time of initial diagnosis, prior to any treatment. To identify TCR V-J signatures that set the groups apart, the researchers used a discovery cohort of more than 95 patients, made up of 40 to 45 with Graves' ophthalmopathy and some 56 with stable Graves' hyperthyroidism. An independent validation cohort of around 19 hyperthyroidism patients and more than 15 patients who later progressed to ophthalmopathy tested prospective prediction of ophthalmopathy. The roughly 99 discovery patients were divided at random into training and test sets in a 7:3 ratio. Thyroid tissue and blood T-cell repertoires from over 5 Graves' hyperthyroidism patients were also compared in the study. Once sampling was done, hyperthyroidism patients were given methimazole at a starting dose of 30 mg daily, whereas ophthalmopathy patients were given high-dose intravenous methylprednisolone. The paper describes TCR Vbeta CDR3 sequencing of some 130 peripheral blood samples, made up of 43 ophthalmopathy patients, 70 to 80 hyperthyroidism patients and 17 progressor patients.

The TCR beta CDR3 regions were amplified from the RNA transcripts. For the first round of RT-PCR on the TCR CDR3, the HTBI primer set was used together with the Qiagen OneStep RT-PCR kit. Libraries were constructed in a second round of multiplex PCR, after which size selection and purification were carried out. Paired-end sequencing of the libraries was performed with 100 bp reads on an Illumina HiSeq2000. As for the original processing: SOAPnuke was used to process the raw data, throwing out any read that contained adapters or uncalled bases, had a mean Phred below 15, or lacked an exact constant-primer or identifier match. COPE v1.2.5 was used to merge high-quality paired reads, and clonotypes were defined as unique nucleotide sequences. MiTCR v1.1 was used to align the clonotypes against IMGT TRBV, TRBD and TRBJ reference segments. Analysis was restricted to V-J combinations with a frequency above 0.0001, which covered 99.2% of repertoires. A TCS score was defined as the ratio between F50 (clonal expansion) and ExV (chaos), using BLOSUM62-based TCRdist between CDR3 peptides within each V-J. Welch's t-statistics and random forest reduced around 550 V-J features to 10 to 15, which were used in a naive Bayes classifier (R e1071). Thyroid-blood repertoire similarity was quantified with the Morisita-Horn index. The public reads were run again by TCRdb, first through fastp at Q25 and then through MiXCR, and only productive beta chains were kept. Rows with a matching CDR3 protein are joined into one entry that keeps the most common DNA and genes. V and J calls and clone size were set by TCRdb, not the authors. The sample yields some 800,000 distinct CDR3 sequences; over 35% were counted once. About 8.9% of the sample belongs to the ten largest clones.

Stable Graves' hyperthyroidism was defined as the absence of progression to ophthalmopathy over 18 months of follow-up. Hyperthyroidism patients were newly diagnosed, with disease duration under 2 months, and aged 18 to 65 years. The study excluded patients with uncontrolled infections, other autoimmune diseases, pregnancy or lactation. Diagnoses were based on clinical symptoms, serum thyroxine and TRAb, thyroid ultrasound and orbital computed tomography. PBMCs were isolated from more than 8 ml of fresh peripheral blood by Ficoll-Paque density gradient centrifugation. Total RNA was extracted using Trizol reagent, and RNA quality was assessed on an Agilent 2100 Bioanalyzer. This clonotype was recorded only once. The clone's antigen remains unknown. Nothing much larger sits one base from this clone, and base qualities are not available. A single read is weak support. What the authors observed across the whole study: Ophthalmopathy was separated from stable hyperthyroidism by a 13 V-J signature model, with around 90% sensitivity and about 81% specificity obtained in cross-validation and 80%/75% obtained in testing. Most expanded thyroid clonotypes (frequency above 0.001) were also found in blood, which suggests that blood repertoires may mirror thyroid immune responses. Sample size was not statistically predetermined, and blinding of investigators to group allocation was not performed. During validation, the model predicted progression to ophthalmopathy a median of roughly 7.1 months ahead of onset, with roughly 65% sensitivity and 72.22% specificity.

The CDR3 runs 16 residues from the cysteine to the phenylalanine. Solely the CDR3 DNA is kept, with 48 bases framed from the first base. CDR1 and CDR2, per the germline V gene, are SGHRS and YFSETQ. V is clipped by 3 bases and J by 5 bases, and the sequence between their germline boundaries is 17 bases long. The receptor comes from a man between 18 and 29 years old with Graves' hyperthyroidism. The specimen sequenced was blood. This chain joins TRBV5-1 to TRBJ2-2; TRBD2 could be the D gene, as 5 bases match. The nucleotides read TGCGCCAGCAGCTGGAGTCGGAGAGGGCAAACCGGGGAGCTGTTTTTT. Translation gives CASSWSRRGQTGELFF.